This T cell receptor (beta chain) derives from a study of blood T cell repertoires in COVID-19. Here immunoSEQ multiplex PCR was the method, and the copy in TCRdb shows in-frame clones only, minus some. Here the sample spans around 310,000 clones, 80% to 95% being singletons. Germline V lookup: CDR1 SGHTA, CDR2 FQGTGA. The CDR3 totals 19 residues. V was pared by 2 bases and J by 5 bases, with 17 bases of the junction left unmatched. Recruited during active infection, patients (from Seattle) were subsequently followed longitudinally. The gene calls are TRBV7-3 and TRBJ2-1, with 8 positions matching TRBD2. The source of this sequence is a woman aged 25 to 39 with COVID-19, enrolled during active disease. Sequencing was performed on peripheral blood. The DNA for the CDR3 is TGTGCCAGCAGCTTAGTAAGGGACTCGGGTAGCGGGATAAACAATGAGCAGTTCTTC. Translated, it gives CASSLVRDSGSGINNEQFF.